These 7 T cell receptor beta chains originate from one sample sequenced in a study of monozygotic twins with inflammatory bowel disease. TCRdb re-called the 5' RACE reads and shows each CDR3 protein once, DNA omitted. This sample's clone table lists approximately 330,000 distinct CDR3 sequences. The specimen was blood. The receptors originated from a human donor with ulcerative colitis or Crohn's disease, or a healthy co-twin of an affected twin (not recorded which).

The chain links TRBV14 to TRBJ2-1; TCRdb's assignment of TRBD2 cannot be checked, as there is no DNA. CDR3 size: 14 residues. CDR1 SGHDN and CDR2 FVKESK come from the germline V gene. CDR3 region: CASSQDESGDEQFF.

The rearrangement joins TRBV20-1 to TRBJ2-3; TCRdb lists TRBD2, though no DNA is available to test this call. This CDR3 is built from 12 residues. Germline CDR1 and CDR2: DFQATT and SNEGSKA (reference sequence). The CDR3 spells CSAPDFTDTQYF.

This chain joins TRBV24-1 and TRBJ2-2. The germline CDR1 and CDR2 sequences are KGHDR and SFDVKD. CDR3 length: 14 amino acids. This CDR3 reads CATSVPTTTGELFF.

The chain employs TRBV27 and TRBJ2-3; TCRdb outputs TRBD2, but without DNA this stays unchecked. In germline, CDR1 is MNHEY, CDR2 SMNVEV (reference sequence). The CDR3 is 15 residues long. The CDR3 spells CASSSGTSVADTQYF.

The chain links TRBV18 to TRBJ2-1; the TCRdb call, TRBD1, lacks DNA for checking. The germline V gene encodes CDR1 KGHSH and CDR2 LQKENI. The CDR3 is 14 amino acids. The CDR3 protein is CASSRATGINEQFF.

This CDR3 reads CASSQVRAQPQHF. The rearrangement links TRBV4-1 to TRBJ1-5. The CDR3 is 13 residues long. Germline V gene sequence: CDR1 MGHRA, CDR2 YSYEKL.

The chain employs TRBV19 and TRBJ2-2. Germline CDR1 LNHDA, CDR2 SQIVND (reference sequence). The CDR3 sequence is 15 residues long. This chain's CDR3 is CASNLKYQNTGELFF.